The source of this T cell receptor (beta chain) is a study of blood T cells in healthy people across ages. A second PCR of about 7 to 12 cycles used a sample-barcoded 5' primer and a J-beta primer mix. TCRdb analysed the 5' RACE reads with MiXCR anew, one entry per CDR3 protein. The table shows 550,000 to 750,000 distinct CDR3 sequences, with around 21% occurring only once. CDR3 length: 15 amino acids. In germline, CDR1 is SGDLS, CDR2 YYNGEE. Trimming took off 0 bases at V and 4 bases at J, with 8 bases between the two ends. The sequence was obtained from a man aged 65-85 years in good health. Sequencing used blood. The chain is built from TRBV9 and TRBJ2-6; D gene uncertain. CDR3 DNA: TGTGCCAGCAGCGTAGGCGATCGAGGGGCCAACGTCCTGACTTTC. This translates into CASSVGDRGANVLTF.